Below, 26 T cell receptor beta chains from the same sample are listed, as sequenced in a study of T-cell memory formation after mild COVID-19. A single record per CDR3 protein comes from TCRdb applying MiXCR to the 5' RACE reads. The sample contains roughly 500,000 distinct CDR3 sequences, over 20% of which appear only once. Input material: PBMCs or a T cell subset sorted from them (not recorded which). The receptors stem from an adult woman who had mild COVID-19 (a few samples of this study predate the infection). Cell type and time point are not known.

The chain has TRBV19 and TRBJ2-3; D might be TRBD1 or TRBD2, each matching 6 bases. The CDR3 totals 13 residues. Germline CDR1 LNHDA, CDR2 SQIVND (reference sequence). Trimming removed 3 bases from V and 5 bases from J, with 9 bases in between. The CDR3 bases are TGTGCCAGTAGTATGGGGGGACAAGATACGCAGTATTTT. This gives the protein CASSMGGQDTQYF.

This clonotype was counted many times. The chain joins TRBV20-1 to TRBJ2-7; 7 nucleotides match TRBD1. V dropped 0 bases and J dropped 3; count of bases not matched to a gene: 8. The V gene's germline CDR1 is DFQATT and CDR2 SNEGSKA (reference sequence). CDR3 size: 15 residues. The CDR3 loop reads CSARDQETGFYEQYF. DNA for the CDR3: TGCAGTGCTAGAGATCAAGAGACAGGGTTCTACGAGCAGTACTTC.

This clonotype was recorded a few times. V gene TRBV29-1 combines with J gene TRBJ1-4; D remains unclear. Trimming shortened V by 4 bases and J by 5 bases, and 8 bases separated the two germline ends. From germline, CDR1 is SQVTM and CDR2 ANQGSEA. This CDR3 is built from 12 residues. The CDR3 protein is CSVGRGNEKLFF. In nucleotides, the CDR3 is TGCAGCGTTGGTCGCGGAAATGAAAAACTGTTTTTT. The full variable domain, with the rest looked up from reference TRBV29-1 and TRBJ1-4, is SAVISQKPSRDICQRGTSLTIQCQVDSQVTMMFWYRQQPGQSLTLIATANQGSEATYESGFVIDKFPISRPNLTFSTLTVSNMSPEDSSIYLCSVGRGNEKLFFGSGTQLSVL.

The rearrangement joins TRBV12-3 or TRBV12-4 to TRBJ2-3; D is uncertain. The CDR3 is made up of 16 amino acids. Deletions cut 6 bases from V and 0 bases from J, with 16 bases between. The CDR3 spells CASSPRADLSTDTQYF. For the CDR3, the DNA is TGTGCCAGCAGCCCACGTGCGGACCTTAGCACAGATACGCAGTATTTT.

The chain joins TRBV27 to TRBJ2-4; no firm D call. Germline CDR1 MNHEY, CDR2 SMNVEV (reference sequence). Trimming took 4 bases from V and 8 from J, leaving 12 bases between them. CDR3 length: 13 amino acids. CDR3 sequence: CASSWMPQDIQYF. The CDR3 DNA sequence: TGTGCCAGCAGTTGGATGCCCCAGGACATTCAGTACTTC.

This clonotype was seen a handful of times. The rearrangement uses TRBV5-6 and TRBJ1-2, with D possibly matching TRBD1 (5 bases). This CDR3 has 14 residues. Germline-derived CDR1 and CDR2 are SGHDT and YYEEEE. V was shortened by 1 base and J by 4 bases, with 11 bases between the two germline ends. The CDR3: CASSLRQTTYGYTF. The CDR3 DNA follows: TGTGCCAGCAGCTTGAGACAGACCACCTATGGCTACACCTTC.

The J gene is TRBJ1-2, the V gene TRBV4-3, with D perhaps TRBD1 (6 bases). This CDR3 has 14 amino acids. The V and J ends lost 6 bases and 4 bases respectively, with 15 bases between them. CDR1 and CDR2 from the germline V gene are LGHNA and YSLEER. The CDR3, as DNA: TGCGCCAGCAGACATCGGGGGCACGGCTATGGCTACACCTTC. Encoded protein: CASRHRGHGYGYTF.

The chain combines TRBV14 with TRBJ1-1; D is unresolved. CDR3 length equals 13 residues. Germline loops: CDR1 SGHDN, CDR2 FVKESK. Trimming removed 3 bases from V and 4 bases from J, with 9 bases in between. The DNA for the CDR3 is TGTGCCAGCAGCCATCACCGCGCCACTGAAGCTTTCTTT. This encodes CASSHHRATEAFF. The variable domain in full, with the rest retrieved from reference TRBV14 and TRBJ1-1, is EAGVTQFPSHSVIEKGQTVTLRCDPISGHDNLYWYRRVMGKEIKFLLHFVKESKQDESGMPNNRFLAERTGGTYSTLKVQPAELEDSGVYFCASSHHRATEAFFGQGTRLTVV.

This clonotype turned up a few times. The gene calls are TRBV7-9 and TRBJ2-3, with unresolved D. The CDR3 extends over 13 amino acids. Germline V lookup: CDR1 SEHNR, CDR2 FQNEAQ (reference sequence). V gave up 3 bases and J gave up 1 base, with 5 bases separating them. The CDR3 is CASSFFGTDTQYF. The CDR3 bases are TGTGCCAGCAGCTTTTTCGGCACAGATACGCAGTATTTT.

This chain uses TRBV29-1 with TRBJ2-2; no clear D. CDR1 SQVTM and CDR2 ANQGSEA come from the germline V gene. The CDR3 contains 15 residues. V was pared by 4 bases and J by 0 bases, with 12 bases between. The CDR3 DNA reads as TGCAGCGTTGTCGGCGGCACCACGAACACCGGGGAGCTGTTTTTT. This gives the protein CSVVGGTTNTGELFF.

This clonotype has more than one count but fewer than ten. J is TRBJ1-2 and V is TRBV5-5; possible D gene TRBD1, 5 bases. The V gene's germline CDR1 is SGHKS and CDR2 YYEKEE (reference sequence). Trimming cost V 0 bases and J 0 bases, with 9 bases left between them. There are 15 residues in the CDR3. The CDR3 coding sequence is TGTGCCAGCAGCTTGGACGGACACACTAACTATGGCTACACCTTC. As protein: CASSLDGHTNYGYTF.

The table lists this clonotype with a few counts. V and J are TRBV29-1 and TRBJ2-7, with D perhaps matching TRBD1 (5 bases). V lost 7 bases to trimming and J lost 3 bases, with 13 bases between them. The CDR3 loop spans 12 amino acids. CDR1 and CDR2 (germline): SQVTM, ANQGSEA. CDR3 DNA: TGCAGCGGCGCTCAGGGTCTCTACGAGCAGTACTTC. This gives the protein CSGAQGLYEQYF.

The chain uses TRBV6-5 and TRBJ2-7; tentatively, D is TRBD1 or TRBD2 (5 bases each). The CDR3 is 16 amino acids. Deletions cut 6 bases from V and 3 bases from J, with 21 bases between. Germline assignment: CDR1 MNHEY and CDR2 SVGAGI. The CDR3 loop is CASRAGRDGSHYEQYF. CDR3 bases: TGTGCCAGCAGAGCAGGCCGGGACGGATCCCACTACGAGCAGTACTTC.

J is TRBJ2-2 and V is TRBV7-9; 8 bases match TRBD2. V shed 5 bases, J shed 2 bases, and the junction held 7 bases outside the gene matches. Germline V gene lookup returns CDR1 SEHNR and CDR2 FQNEAQ (reference sequence). The CDR3 is 16 residues long. The CDR3: CASSPRSGDNTGELFF. CDR3 bases: TGTGCCAGCAGCCCGCGTAGCGGGGATAACACCGGGGAGCTGTTTTTT.

This clonotype was seen only a few times. The J gene is TRBJ2-1, the V gene TRBV12-3 or TRBV12-4, with 11 nucleotides matching TRBD1. The V gene end was trimmed by 4 bases and the J gene end by 0 bases; junction bases not matched to a gene: 11. This CDR3 comprises 19 residues. CDR3 in amino acids: CASSSNPGQGGRSYNEQFF. The CDR3 region has the DNA TGTGCCAGCAGTTCCAATCCGGGACAGGGGGGACGCTCCTACAATGAGCAGTTCTTC.

The genes are TRBV7-2 and TRBJ2-2; 14 bases match TRBD2. J lost 7 bases, V lost 5 bases, and 12 bases had no gene match. The CDR3 runs 18 residues. CDR1 and CDR2 (germline): SGHTA, FQGNSA. The CDR3 loop reads CASSPPPGLAGVLGELFF. Here the CDR3 DNA reads TGTGCCAGCAGCCCCCCTCCGGGACTAGCGGGAGTCCTCGGGGAGCTGTTTTTT.

The chain links TRBV29-1 to TRBJ2-1; 7 bases line up with TRBD2. V lost 6 bases and J lost 5; bases outside the gene matches: 7. CDR1 is SQVTM, CDR2 ANQGSEA, per germline. The CDR3 contains 13 residues. Here the CDR3 reads CSVRTSTHNEQFF. CDR3 sequence (DNA): TGCAGCGTCCGGACTAGTACTCACAATGAGCAGTTCTTC.

This clonotype showed up many times. The chain combines TRBV7-9 with TRBJ2-2, with D unclear. The germline gives CDR1 SEHNR, CDR2 FQNEAQ (reference sequence). The CDR3 spans 12 residues. Trimming left V 5 bases short and J 4 bases short, with 5 bases between. In nucleotides, the CDR3 is TGTGCCAGCAGCCGAGGCACCGGGGAGCTGTTTTTT. Translated, it gives CASSRGTGELFF. The whole variable domain, remainder taken from reference TRBV7-9 and TRBJ2-2, is DTGVSQNPRHKITKRGQNVTFRCDPISEHNRLYWYRQTLGQGPEFLTYFQNEAQLEKSRLLSDRFSAERPKGSFSTLEIQRTEQGDSAMYLCASSRGTGELFFGEGSRLTVL.

This clonotype appeared a few times. The chain employs TRBV6-2 or TRBV6-3 and TRBJ1-2; D is undetermined. The CDR3 has 15 residues. In germline, CDR1 is MNHEY, CDR2 SVGEGT. Deletions cut 0 bases from V and 6 bases from J, with 14 bases between. Here the CDR3 reads CASSYSRAERDGYTF. For the CDR3, the DNA is TGTGCCAGCAGTTACTCGAGAGCTGAGCGAGATGGCTACACCTTC.

As concerns this clonotype: The junction shows a germline mismatch at one end, possibly a read error. J is TRBJ2-4 and V is TRBV2; 7 positions agree with TRBD1. CDR1 and CDR2 from the germline V gene are SNHLY and FYNNEI. The CDR3 extends over 13 amino acids. The CDR3 region is CASRREQGVFMDF. As DNA, the CDR3 is TGTGCCAGCAGGAGGGAGCAGGGGGTGTTTATGGACTTC.

This clonotype was counted a few times. The rearrangement joins TRBV2 to TRBJ2-1, with TRBD1 identical over 9 bases. The V and J ends lost 0 bases and 8 bases, in that order; junction bases with no gene match: 11. CDR3 length: 17 amino acids. Germline V CDR1 and CDR2: SNHLY, FYNNEI. The CDR3 nucleotides read TGTGCCAGCAGTGAAGCGCTTCGAGGGACAGGGAAGGATGAGCAGTTCTTC. Translating it yields CASSEALRGTGKDEQFF. Based on the CDR3 plus reference TRBV2 and TRBJ2-1, the full variable domain is EPEVTQTPSHQVTQMGQEVILRCVPISNHLYFYWYRQILGQKVEFLVSFYNNEISEKSEIFDDQFSVERPDGSNFTLKIRSTKLEDSAMYFCASSEALRGTGKDEQFFGPGTRLTVL.

This rearrangement joins TRBV10-3 to TRBJ2-7, with 8 bases matching TRBD1. CDR3 size: 16 residues. CDR1 ENHRY and CDR2 SYGVKD come from the germline V gene. Unmatched junction bases numbered 10, after V lost 6 bases and J lost 0 bases. In DNA form, the CDR3 reads TGTGCCATCAGAGACTCAAGGGACAGGAGCTCCTACGAGCAGTACTTC. Its protein product is CAIRDSRDRSSYEQYF.

The V and J genes are TRBV27 and TRBJ2-1, with D uncertain. CDR1 is MNHEY and CDR2 is SMNVEV in the germline V gene (reference sequence). This CDR3 contains 12 residues. The V end was cut by 6 bases, the J end by 7 bases, with 10 bases between. CDR3 nucleotide sequence: TGTGCCAGCAGCATAGGGCTTAATGAGCAGTTCTTC. Protein: CASSIGLNEQFF.

This clonotype was seen a handful of times. This chain links TRBV10-3 with TRBJ1-1; a weak D match, TRBD1 (6 bases). Deletions cut 3 bases from V and 3 bases from J, with 20 bases between. Germline-derived CDR1 and CDR2 are ENHRY and SYGVKD. CDR3 size: 17 residues. The CDR3 coding sequence is TGTGCCATCAGTGATCCCAATGTGGGGGGCCGGGACACTGAAGCTTTCTTT. Its protein is CAISDPNVGGRDTEAFF.

V and J are TRBV29-1 and TRBJ1-2; 9 bases match TRBD1. CDR3 length equals 16 residues. Germline V gene lookup returns CDR1 SQVTM and CDR2 ANQGSEA. V gave up 3 bases and J gave up 0 bases; unmatched junction bases: 8. The CDR3 sequence: CSVESGQGITNYGYTF. CDR3 coding DNA: TGCAGCGTTGAGTCTGGACAGGGGATTACTAACTATGGCTACACCTTC.

CDR3 residues: CASSLVRGRGYEQYF. The CDR3 region has the DNA TGCGCCAGCAGCTTGGTCCGGGGGCGCGGCTACGAGCAGTACTTC. V is TRBV5-1 and J is TRBJ2-7, with D perhaps being TRBD1 or TRBD2 (6 bases each). CDR1 SGHRS and CDR2 YFSETQ come from the germline V gene. CDR3 size: 15 residues. With 0 bases removed from V and 3 bases from J, the gap between germline ends came to 13 bases.